This paragraph reports one T cell receptor (beta chain). Profiling relied on immunoSEQ multiplex PCR, and the TCRdb table lists in-frame clones only, not all of them. The top ten hold roughly 8.7% of the sample, which has roughly 130,000 clones, around 93% seen once. From germline, CDR1 is SGHTA and CDR2 FQGTGA. Between the trimmed V and J ends, which lost 8 bases and 3 bases, there was a span of 11 bases. The CDR3 runs 13 residues. These data originate in a study of control samples from healthy donors and cancer patients. Input material: blood. This receptor was taken from a man in his late teens or twenties in good health. The chain links TRBV7-3 to TRBJ1-5; D call uncertain. CDR3 sequence: CASSTVPNQPQHF. CDR3 bases: TGTGCCAGCTCGACGGTACCCAATCAGCCCCAGCATTTT.